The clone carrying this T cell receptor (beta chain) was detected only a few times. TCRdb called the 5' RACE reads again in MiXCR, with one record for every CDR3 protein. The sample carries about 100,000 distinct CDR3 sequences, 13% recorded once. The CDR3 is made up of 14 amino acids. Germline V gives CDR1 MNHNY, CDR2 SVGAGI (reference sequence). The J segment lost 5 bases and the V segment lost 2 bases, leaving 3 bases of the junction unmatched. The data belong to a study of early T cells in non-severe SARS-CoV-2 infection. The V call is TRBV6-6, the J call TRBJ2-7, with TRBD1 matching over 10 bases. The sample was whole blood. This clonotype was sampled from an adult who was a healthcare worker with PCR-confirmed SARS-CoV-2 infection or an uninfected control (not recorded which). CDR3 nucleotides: TGTGCCAGCAGTTACGACAGGGGGCGGGACGAGCAGTACTTC. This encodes CASSYDRGRDEQYF.